Each of the 30 T cell receptor beta chains below was sequenced from the same sample in a study of cytomegalovirus exposure and HLA in healthy donors. Primers included in the PCR were 60 Vbeta and 13 Jbeta primers. Libraries were prepared by immunoSEQ multiplex PCR; TCRdb keeps only in-frame clonotypes and omits some of them. The table has about 170,000 clones, about 88% seen once. Input material: PBMCs. The receptors here all came from a man between 18 and 29 years old in good health and CMV-seropositive.

The J gene is TRBJ1-5, the V gene TRBV15; 7 positions match TRBD1. The CDR3 is 16 residues long. Germline trimming cut 2 bases from V and 2 bases from J; bases unmatched to any gene: 6. Germline values: CDR1 LNHNV, CDR2 YYDKDF (reference sequence). The CDR3 protein is CATSRSSRGGNQPQHF. CDR3 in DNA: TGTGCCACCAGCAGATCCTCCAGGGGGGGCAATCAGCCCCAGCATTTT.

V gene TRBV6-5 combines with J gene TRBJ1-2, with D perhaps matching TRBD1 (6 bases). This CDR3 comprises 13 residues. Deletions cut 6 bases from V and 6 bases from J, with 14 bases between. Germline CDR1 is MNHEY and CDR2 is SVGAGI. CDR3 sequence: CASSRTVADGYTF. Written as DNA, the CDR3 is TGTGCCAGCAGCCGGACAGTGGCGGATGGCTACACCTTC.

The gene calls are TRBV6-5 and TRBJ1-1; 8 bases line up with TRBD1. The germline CDR1 and CDR2 sequences are MNHEY and SVGAGI. This CDR3 comprises 15 residues. Germline trimming cut 5 bases from V and 0 bases from J; bases unmatched to any gene: 5. The CDR3 loop is CASSIQQGVNTEAFF. Here the CDR3 DNA reads TGTGCCAGCAGTATCCAACAGGGGGTGAACACTGAAGCTTTCTTT.

This chain connects TRBV29-1 to TRBJ1-1; 7 bases line up with TRBD1. Per the germline V gene, CDR1 is SQVTM and CDR2 is ANQGSEA. The trim removed 5 bases at V and 0 bases at J, leaving 9 bases unmatched. The CDR3 sequence is 15 residues long. CDR3 sequence reads: CSVWGTRGLNTEAFF. CDR3 nucleotides: TGCAGCGTTTGGGGAACCAGGGGGTTGAACACTGAAGCTTTCTTT.

The J gene is TRBJ2-3, the V gene TRBV27; 11 nucleotides align to TRBD2. J lost 2 bases, V lost 6 bases, and 7 bases had no gene match. This CDR3 has 16 residues. Germline V lookup: CDR1 MNHEY, CDR2 SMNVEV (reference sequence). CDR3 sequence reads: CASRNLAGGTTDTQYF. CDR3 in DNA: TGTGCCAGCAGAAACCTAGCGGGGGGAACCACAGATACGCAGTATTTT.

A remark on this clone: Other DNA sequences in this sample translate to the same CDR3. V gene TRBV6-4 combines with J gene TRBJ2-3; 7 nucleotides match TRBD2. Germline CDR1 is MRHNA and CDR2 is SNTAGT. J lost 1 base, V lost 6 bases, and 4 bases had no gene match. The CDR3 has 14 residues. The CDR3 spells CASSERGGTDTQYF. CDR3 nucleotide sequence: TGTGCCAGCAGCGAACGGGGGGGCACAGATACGCAGTATTTT.

The chain uses TRBV10-3 and TRBJ2-3; tentatively, D is TRBD2 (5 bases). The CDR3 spans 14 residues. V lost 10 bases and J lost 2, with 16 bases in between. Germline V gene lookup returns CDR1 ENHRY and CDR2 SYGVKD. The DNA for the CDR3 is TGTGCCACCCAGGCGAGGGATCACACAGATACGCAGTATTTT. Protein sequence: CATQARDHTDTQYF.

This chain connects TRBV6-1 to TRBJ2-7, with TRBD2 matching 7 bases. CDR1 and CDR2 from the germline V gene are MNHNS and SASEGT. Trimming took 1 base from V and 2 from J; bases not matched to a gene: 2. The CDR3 extends over 14 amino acids. In DNA, the CDR3 is TGTGCCAGCAGTGAAGGTCGGGGGGCCTACGAGCAGTACTTC. This codes for CASSEGRGAYEQYF.

In nucleotides, the CDR3 is TGTGCCAGCAGCCCTTCGGTGTACACTGAAGCTTTCTTT. Amino acids: CASSPSVYTEAFF. This chain connects TRBV11-3 to TRBJ1-1; D gene unclear. The CDR3 is made up of 13 amino acids. V lost 5 bases to trimming and J lost 3 bases, with 10 bases between them. CDR1 is SGHNT, CDR2 YENEEA, per germline.

The chain is built from TRBV5-6 and TRBJ2-7, with D possibly being TRBD2 (6 bases). The length of the CDR3 is 14 residues. V gave up 3 bases and J gave up 5 bases, with 15 bases separating them. Germline CDR1 is SGHDT and CDR2 is YYEEEE. CDR3 nucleotides: TGTGCCAGCAGCTCCTGGGGGACTTTCGACGAGCAGTACTTC. Translating gives CASSSWGTFDEQYF.

In the case of this clone: A read error may produce the germline difference seen at one junction end. V is TRBV7-2 and J is TRBJ2-4; D may be TRBD2 (7 bases). There are 17 residues in the CDR3. Per the germline V gene, CDR1 is SGHTA and CDR2 is FQGNSA. CDR3 in DNA: TGTGCCAGCAGCTTAATTTTTGGCGGGGGCCCCGGGAACAGTCAGTACTTC. Translation gives CASSLIFGGGPGNSQYF. Looking up the rest from reference TRBV7-2 and TRBJ2-4 gives the full variable domain: GAGVSQSPSNKVTEKGKDVELRCDPISGHTALYWYRQSLGQGLEFLIYFQGNSAPDKSGLPSDRFSAERTGGSVSTLTIQRTQQEDSAVYLCASSLIFGGGPGNSQYFGAGTRLSVL.

V and J are TRBV7-2 and TRBJ1-1; 9 bases agree with TRBD1. This CDR3 region has 16 residues. J was trimmed by 3 bases and V by 5 bases; bases with no gene match: 10. CDR1 SGHTA and CDR2 FQGNSA come from the germline V gene. The CDR3 DNA reads TGTGCCAGCAGCCCTAGAGGGACAGGGCCTCACACTGAAGCTTTCTTT. Translating gives CASSPRGTGPHTEAFF. Full variable domain (remainder filled in from reference TRBV7-2 and TRBJ1-1): GAGVSQSPSNKVTEKGKDVELRCDPISGHTALYWYRQSLGQGLEFLIYFQGNSAPDKSGLPSDRFSAERTGGSVSTLTIQRTQQEDSAVYLCASSPRGTGPHTEAFFGQGTRLTVV.

There are a few counts of this clone. The chain joins TRBV5-4 to TRBJ1-2, with 12 bases fitting TRBD1. Germline loops: CDR1 SGHNT, CDR2 YYREEE (reference sequence). V was pared by 1 base and J by 7 bases, with 5 bases of the junction left unmatched. This CDR3 comprises 15 residues. This CDR3 is CASSLPGQGAAGYTF. As DNA, the CDR3 is TGTGCCAGCAGCTTGCCGGGACAGGGGGCCGCTGGCTACACCTTC.

V gene TRBV25-1 combines with J gene TRBJ1-5; TRBD1 is a possible D gene (5 bases). Germline loops: CDR1 MGHDK, CDR2 SYGVNS. This CDR3 contains 13 residues. V gave up 8 bases and J gave up 2 bases, with 10 bases separating them. CDR3 amino acids: CASRGQGNQPQHF. The DNA for the CDR3 is TGTGCCAGCCGAGGACAAGGCAATCAGCCCCAGCATTTT. The full variable domain, its missing parts supplied by reference TRBV25-1 and TRBJ1-5, is EADIYQTPRYLVIGTGKKITLECSQTMGHDKMYWYQQDPGMELHLIHYSYGVNSTEKGDLSSESTVSRIRTEHFPLTLESARPSHTSQYLCASRGQGNQPQHFGDGTRLSIL.

This chain connects TRBV15 to TRBJ2-3; D ambiguous. CDR3 size: 14 residues. Per germline, CDR1 LNHNV and CDR2 YYDKDF (reference sequence). V lost 5 bases to trimming and J lost 2 bases, with 11 bases between them. In DNA form, the CDR3 reads TGTGCCACCAGCGCACTGTCTCCCACAGATACGCAGTATTTT. Its translation: CATSALSPTDTQYF.

The rearrangement links TRBV5-1 to TRBJ2-1; TRBD2 agrees at 7 bases. Germline V CDR1 and CDR2: SGHRS, YFSETQ. With 0 bases clipped from V and 6 bases from J, the junction kept 12 bases outside the gene matches. The CDR3 is 17 residues long. The CDR3 loop reads CASSLVPGGLRGNEQFF. In DNA form, the CDR3 reads TGCGCCAGCAGCTTGGTCCCGGGGGGTCTTAGAGGCAATGAGCAGTTCTTC.

J is TRBJ2-7 and V is TRBV11-1; D remains unclear. There are 13 residues in the CDR3. The V gene lost 3 bases and the J gene lost 5 bases, with 11 bases spanning the gap. Germline V gene sequence: CDR1 SGHAT, CDR2 FQDESV (reference sequence). This CDR3 is CASSFGRTDEQYF. CDR3 DNA sequence: TGTGCCAGCAGCTTCGGCAGAACAGACGAGCAGTACTTC.

This clone came up once. The chain combines TRBV19 with TRBJ1-5; D is unresolved. Germline lookup yields CDR1 LNHDA and CDR2 SQIVND (reference sequence). Deletions cut 4 bases from V and 7 bases from J, with 8 bases between. The CDR3 contains 12 residues. Here the CDR3 reads CASSNMEQPQHF. The CDR3 nucleotides are TGTGCCAGTAGTAATATGGAGCAGCCCCAGCATTTT.

CDR3 loop: CASSGGAMRGSYNEQFF. CDR3 nucleotides: TGTGCCAGCAGCGGAGGGGCAATGCGGGGCTCCTACAATGAGCAGTTCTTC. The rearrangement links TRBV9 to TRBJ2-1, with D perhaps TRBD2 (6 bases). In germline, CDR1 is SGDLS, CDR2 YYNGEE. The V gene lost 3 bases and the J gene lost 0 bases, with 16 bases spanning the gap. The CDR3 is made up of 17 amino acids.

The chain joins TRBV20-1 to TRBJ1-4; D call uncertain. Germline CDR1 DFQATT, CDR2 SNEGSKA (reference sequence). The CDR3 spans 10 residues. Here the CDR3 DNA reads TGCACCCCCGTCGGGGAAAAACTGTTTTTT. Amino acid sequence: CTPVGEKLFF.

This clone showed up just once. This chain uses TRBV4-1 with TRBJ2-1; D perhaps matches TRBD2 (6 bases). Germline values: CDR1 MGHRA, CDR2 YSYEKL. CDR3 length: 15 residues. The V gene lost 0 bases and the J gene lost 10 bases, with 16 bases spanning the gap. The CDR3 DNA sequence: TGCGCCAGCAGCCAAGATTCTGGACTACTCGCCGAGCAGTTCTTC. Protein product: CASSQDSGLLAEQFF.

The rearrangement joins TRBV18 to TRBJ1-1; D gene unclear. Germline V CDR1 and CDR2: KGHSH, LQKENI. This CDR3 comprises 12 residues. Trimming shortened V by 5 bases and J by 2 bases, and 6 bases separated the two germline ends. CDR3: CASSSSNTEAFF. The CDR3 coding sequence is TGTGCCAGCTCATCGAGTAACACTGAAGCTTTCTTT.

This clone was counted between two and nine times. The chain couples TRBV25-1 to TRBJ2-5, with TRBD2 identical over 8 bases. The CDR3 covers 15 residues. J was trimmed by 5 bases and V by 1 base; bases with no gene match: 6. Germline lookup yields CDR1 MGHDK and CDR2 SYGVNS. CDR3 DNA sequence: TGTGCCAGCAGTGAATTTAGCGGGGTACCCGAGACCCAGTACTTC. Translation: CASSEFSGVPETQYF.

The chain is built from TRBV2 and TRBJ1-4, with D hard to call. The germline V and J ends were trimmed by 7 bases and 5 bases, with 8 bases remaining between them. The CDR3 totals 12 residues. Germline CDR1 SNHLY, CDR2 FYNNEI. The CDR3 region is CASNGENEKLFF. CDR3 DNA: TGTGCCAGCAACGGAGAAAATGAAAAACTGTTTTTT.

V and J are TRBV4-3 and TRBJ2-7, with TRBD1 matching 10 bases. J lost 6 bases, V lost 3 bases, and 8 bases had no gene match. The CDR3 contains 15 residues. Germline V CDR1 and CDR2: LGHNA, YSLEER. This CDR3 is CASSHSGTGVGEQYF. CDR3 nucleotides: TGCGCCAGCAGCCATTCCGGGACAGGGGTAGGCGAGCAGTACTTC.

The rearrangement uses TRBV5-1 and TRBJ2-2, with 7 bases lining up with TRBD2. J gave up 7 bases and V 1 base, and 7 bases lay outside the gene matches. This CDR3 comprises 15 residues. The germline V gene encodes CDR1 SGHRS and CDR2 YFSETQ. The DNA for the CDR3 is TGCGCCAGCAGCTTGAGCGGGGCAGGTGGCGGGGAGCTGTTTTTT. It translates to CASSLSGAGGGELFF.

The CDR3 protein is CASSLAGNLAGGQETQYF. CDR3 sequence (DNA): TGTGCCAGCAGCTTAGCGGGGAACCTAGCGGGGGGACAAGAGACCCAGTACTTC. The gene calls are TRBV7-2 and TRBJ2-5, with 11 bases lining up with TRBD2. Germline values: CDR1 SGHTA, CDR2 FQGNSA. V lost 0 bases and J lost 2; bases outside the gene matches: 8. The length of the CDR3 is 18 residues.

The chain joins TRBV6-5 to TRBJ1-1; 8 positions match TRBD1. Looked up from germline, CDR1 is MNHEY and CDR2 is SVGAGI. The V and J ends lost 7 bases and 2 bases, in that order; junction bases with no gene match: 9. The CDR3 totals 15 residues. Written as DNA, the CDR3 is TGTGCCAGCATTCCGACAGGGGAGATAAACACTGAAGCTTTCTTT. Translating gives CASIPTGEINTEAFF.

The V gene is TRBV15, the J gene TRBJ1-1; possible D gene TRBD1, 5 bases. Germline-derived CDR1 and CDR2 are LNHNV and YYDKDF (reference sequence). The CDR3 is 14 amino acids. Deletions cut 0 bases from V and 4 bases from J, with 9 bases between. The CDR3 nucleotides are TGTGCCACCAGCAGAGATATGGGGGGCACTGAAGCTTTCTTT. It codes for CATSRDMGGTEAFF.

V and J are TRBV7-2 and TRBJ1-2, with D unresolved. Per the germline V gene, CDR1 is SGHTA and CDR2 is FQGNSA. Trimming took 0 bases from V and 8 from J, leaving 13 bases between them. This CDR3 comprises 14 residues. This chain's CDR3 is CASSLAREGRGYTF. The CDR3 DNA sequence: TGTGCCAGCAGCTTAGCGCGGGAAGGGCGAGGCTACACCTTC.